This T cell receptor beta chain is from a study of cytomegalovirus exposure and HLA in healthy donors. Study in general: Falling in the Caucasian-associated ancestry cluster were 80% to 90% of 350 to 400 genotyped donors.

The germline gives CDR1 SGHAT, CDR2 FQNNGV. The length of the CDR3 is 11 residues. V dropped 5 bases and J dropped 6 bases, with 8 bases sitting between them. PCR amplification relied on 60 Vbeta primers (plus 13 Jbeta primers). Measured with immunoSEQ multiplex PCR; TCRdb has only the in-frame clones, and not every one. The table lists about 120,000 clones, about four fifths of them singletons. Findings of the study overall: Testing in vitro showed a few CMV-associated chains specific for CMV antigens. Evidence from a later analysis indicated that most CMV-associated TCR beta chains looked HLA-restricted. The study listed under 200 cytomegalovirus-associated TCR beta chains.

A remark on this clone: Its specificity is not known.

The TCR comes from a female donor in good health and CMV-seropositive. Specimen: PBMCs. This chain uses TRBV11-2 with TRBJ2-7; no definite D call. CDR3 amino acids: CASSPFFEQYF. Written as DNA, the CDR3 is TGTGCCAGCAGCCCTTTCTTCGAGCAGTACTTC.